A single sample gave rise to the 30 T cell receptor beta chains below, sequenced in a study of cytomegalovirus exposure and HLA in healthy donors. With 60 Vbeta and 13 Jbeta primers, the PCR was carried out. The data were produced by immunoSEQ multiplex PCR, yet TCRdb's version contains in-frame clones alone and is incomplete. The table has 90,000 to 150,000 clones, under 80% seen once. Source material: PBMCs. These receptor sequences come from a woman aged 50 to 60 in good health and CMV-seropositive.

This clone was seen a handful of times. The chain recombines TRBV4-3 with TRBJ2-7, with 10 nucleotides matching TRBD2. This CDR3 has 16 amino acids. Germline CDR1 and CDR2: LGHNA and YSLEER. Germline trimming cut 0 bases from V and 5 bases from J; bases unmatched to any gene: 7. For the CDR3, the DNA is TGCGCCAGCAGCCAAGATCTGGGACTAGCGTCCCACGAGCAGTACTTC. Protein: CASSQDLGLASHEQYF.

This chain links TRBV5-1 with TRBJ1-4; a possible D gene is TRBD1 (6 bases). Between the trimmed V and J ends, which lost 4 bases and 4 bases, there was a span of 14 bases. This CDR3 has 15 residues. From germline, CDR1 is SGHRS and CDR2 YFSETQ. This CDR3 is CASSTQGLSNEKLFF. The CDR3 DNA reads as TGCGCCAGCAGCACACAGGGTTTGAGTAATGAAAAACTGTTTTTT.

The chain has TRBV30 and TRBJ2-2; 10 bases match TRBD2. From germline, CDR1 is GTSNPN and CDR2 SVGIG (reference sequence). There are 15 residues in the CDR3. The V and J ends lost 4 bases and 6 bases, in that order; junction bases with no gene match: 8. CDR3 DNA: TGTGCCTGGAATCAACTAGCGGGATTTCCCGGGGAGCTGTTTTTT. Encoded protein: CAWNQLAGFPGELFF.

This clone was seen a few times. The CDR3 DNA is TGTGCCAGCAGTCCGGGGACAGGGTCTCAGCCCCAGCATTTT. Amino acid sequence: CASSPGTGSQPQHF. The rearrangement uses TRBV6-5 and TRBJ1-5; 9 bases fit TRBD1. The CDR3 totals 14 residues. The junction had 5 bases not matched to a gene; V was cut back by 5 bases and J by 6 bases. CDR1 MNHEY and CDR2 SVGAGI come from the germline V gene.

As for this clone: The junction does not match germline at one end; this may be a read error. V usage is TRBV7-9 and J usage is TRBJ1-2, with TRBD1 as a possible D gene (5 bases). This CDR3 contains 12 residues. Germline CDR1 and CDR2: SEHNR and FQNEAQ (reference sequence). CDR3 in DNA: TGTTCCAGCGGCAGACAGAACTATGGCTACACCTTC. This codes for CSSGRQNYGYTF.

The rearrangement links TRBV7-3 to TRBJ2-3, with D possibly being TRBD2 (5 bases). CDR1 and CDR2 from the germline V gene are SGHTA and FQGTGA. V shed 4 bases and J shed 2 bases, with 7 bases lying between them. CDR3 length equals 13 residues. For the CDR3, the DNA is TGTGCCAGCAGCTCCGGGAACACAGATACGCAGTATTTT. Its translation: CASSSGNTDTQYF. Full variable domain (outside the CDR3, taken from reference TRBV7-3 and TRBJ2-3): GAGVSQTPSNKVTEKGKYVELRCDPISGHTALYWYRQSLGQGPEFLIYFQGTGAADDSGLPNDRFFAVRPEGSVSTLKIQRTERGDSAVYLCASSSGNTDTQYFGPGTRLTVL.

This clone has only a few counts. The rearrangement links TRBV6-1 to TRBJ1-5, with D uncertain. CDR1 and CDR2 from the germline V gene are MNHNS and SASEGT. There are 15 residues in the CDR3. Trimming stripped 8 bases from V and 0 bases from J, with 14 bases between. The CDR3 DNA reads TGTGCCAGCGTTACAGAGCCCTATAGCAATCAGCCCCAGCATTTT. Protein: CASVTEPYSNQPQHF.

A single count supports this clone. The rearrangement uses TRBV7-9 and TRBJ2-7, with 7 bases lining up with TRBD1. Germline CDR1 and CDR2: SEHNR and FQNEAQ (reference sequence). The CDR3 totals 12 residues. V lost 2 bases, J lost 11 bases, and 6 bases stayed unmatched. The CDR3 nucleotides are TGTGCCAGCAGCTTAATCGGGCAGGGGGAGTACTTC. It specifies CASSLIGQGEYF. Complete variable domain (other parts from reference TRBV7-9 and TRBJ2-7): DTGVSQNPRHKITKRGQNVTFRCDPISEHNRLYWYRQTLGQGPEFLTYFQNEAQLEKSRLLSDRFSAERPKGSFSTLEIQRTEQGDSAMYLCASSLIGQGEYFGPGTRLTVT.

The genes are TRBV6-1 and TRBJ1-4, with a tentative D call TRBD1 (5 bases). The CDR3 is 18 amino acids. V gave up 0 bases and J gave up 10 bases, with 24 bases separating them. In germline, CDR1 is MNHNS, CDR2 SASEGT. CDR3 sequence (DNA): TGTGCCAGCAGTGAAGCGGGGGGAGGCGGAGGGATATATGGAAAACTGTTTTTT. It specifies CASSEAGGGGGIYGKLFF.

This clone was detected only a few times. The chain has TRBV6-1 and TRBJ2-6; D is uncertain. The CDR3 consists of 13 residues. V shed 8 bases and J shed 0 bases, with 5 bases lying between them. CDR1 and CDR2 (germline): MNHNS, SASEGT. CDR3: CASSDSGANVLTF. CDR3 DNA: TGTGCCAGCTCAGACTCTGGGGCCAACGTCCTGACTTTC.

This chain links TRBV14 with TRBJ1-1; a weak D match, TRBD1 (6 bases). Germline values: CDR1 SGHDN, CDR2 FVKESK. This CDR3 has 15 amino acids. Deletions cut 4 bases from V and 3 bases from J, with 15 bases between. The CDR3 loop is CASSPTGRVDTEAFF. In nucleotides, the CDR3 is TGTGCCAGCAGCCCAACAGGGAGGGTAGACACTGAAGCTTTCTTT. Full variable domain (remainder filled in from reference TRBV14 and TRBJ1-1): EAGVTQFPSHSVIEKGQTVTLRCDPISGHDNLYWYRRVMGKEIKFLLHFVKESKQDESGMPNNRFLAERTGGTYSTLKVQPAELEDSGVYFCASSPTGRVDTEAFFGQGTRLTVV.

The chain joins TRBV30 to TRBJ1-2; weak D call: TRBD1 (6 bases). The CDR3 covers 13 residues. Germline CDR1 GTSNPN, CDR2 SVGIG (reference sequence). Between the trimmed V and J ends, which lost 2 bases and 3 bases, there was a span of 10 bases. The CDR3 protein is CAWSLQGDYGYTF. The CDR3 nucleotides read TGTGCCTGGAGTTTACAGGGAGACTATGGCTACACCTTC.

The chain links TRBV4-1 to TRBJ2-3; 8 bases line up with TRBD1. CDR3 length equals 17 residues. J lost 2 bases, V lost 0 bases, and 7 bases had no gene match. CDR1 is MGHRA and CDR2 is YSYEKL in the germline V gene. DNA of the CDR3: TGCGCCAGCAGCCAAGATCCGACAGGGGTCCCCACAGATACGCAGTATTTT. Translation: CASSQDPTGVPTDTQYF.

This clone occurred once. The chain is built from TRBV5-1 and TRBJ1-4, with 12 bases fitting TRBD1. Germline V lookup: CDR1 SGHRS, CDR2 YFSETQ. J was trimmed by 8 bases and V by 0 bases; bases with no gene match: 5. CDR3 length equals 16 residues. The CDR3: CASSLDGTGGTEKLFF. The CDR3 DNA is TGCGCCAGCAGCTTGGATGGGACAGGGGGCACAGAAAAACTGTTTTTT.

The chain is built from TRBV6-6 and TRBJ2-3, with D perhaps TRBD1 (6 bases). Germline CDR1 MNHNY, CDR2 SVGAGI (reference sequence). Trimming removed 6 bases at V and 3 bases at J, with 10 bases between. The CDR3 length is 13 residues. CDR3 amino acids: CASSHQGTDTQYF. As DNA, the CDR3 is TGTGCCAGCAGCCACCAGGGGACAGATACGCAGTATTTT.

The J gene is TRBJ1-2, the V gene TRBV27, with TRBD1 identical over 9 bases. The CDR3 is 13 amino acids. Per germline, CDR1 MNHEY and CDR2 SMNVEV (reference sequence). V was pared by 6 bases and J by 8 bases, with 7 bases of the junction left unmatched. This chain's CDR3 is CASRLDRGLGYTF. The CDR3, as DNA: TGTGCCAGCAGACTGGACAGGGGATTGGGCTACACCTTC.

DNA of the CDR3: TGTGCCAGCAGCCCCATGACTAGCGGGAGTGAAGATACGCAGTATTTT. Protein product: CASSPMTSGSEDTQYF. The chain carries TRBV7-8 and TRBJ2-3, with TRBD2 matching over 12 bases. Germline values: CDR1 SGHVS, CDR2 FQNEAQ. V was pared by 5 bases and J by 5 bases, with 8 bases of the junction left unmatched. This CDR3 is 16 amino acids long.

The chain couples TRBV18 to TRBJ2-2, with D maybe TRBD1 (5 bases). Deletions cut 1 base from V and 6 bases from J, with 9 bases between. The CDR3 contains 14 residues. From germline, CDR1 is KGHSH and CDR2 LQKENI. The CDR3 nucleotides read TGTGCCAGCTCACCACTCGTACAGGCCGGGGAGCTGTTTTTT. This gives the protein CASSPLVQAGELFF.

In nucleotides, the CDR3 is TGTGCCAGCAGCTCTTATAGCGGGAGGGCCGCGGAAGATACGCAGTATTTT. This encodes CASSSYSGRAAEDTQYF. The chain joins TRBV7-2 to TRBJ2-3; 11 positions match TRBD2. The CDR3 is 17 amino acids. Germline lookup yields CDR1 SGHTA and CDR2 FQGNSA. Losses at the gene ends were 4 bases for V and 5 bases for J; bases not matched to a gene: 11.

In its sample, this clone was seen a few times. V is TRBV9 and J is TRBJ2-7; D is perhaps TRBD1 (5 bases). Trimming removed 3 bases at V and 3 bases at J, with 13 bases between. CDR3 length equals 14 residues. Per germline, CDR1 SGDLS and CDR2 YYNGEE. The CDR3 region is CASSATATGYEQYF. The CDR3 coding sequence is TGTGCCAGCAGCGCGACAGCGACGGGCTACGAGCAGTACTTC.

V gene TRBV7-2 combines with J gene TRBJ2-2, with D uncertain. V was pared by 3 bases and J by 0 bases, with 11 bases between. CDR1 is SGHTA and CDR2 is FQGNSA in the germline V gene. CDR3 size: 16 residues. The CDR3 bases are TGTGCCAGCAGCTTTCGAGTTTCAACGAACACCGGGGAGCTGTTTTTT. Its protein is CASSFRVSTNTGELFF.

CDR3: CASSLGYDWRGRYEQYF. The CDR3 bases are TGTGCCAGCAGCTTAGGATACGACTGGCGGGGGCGGTACGAGCAGTACTTC. The V gene is TRBV7-2, the J gene TRBJ2-7; D possibly corresponds to TRBD2 (7 bases). The CDR3 runs 17 residues. Germline values: CDR1 SGHTA, CDR2 FQGNSA. Trimming stripped 1 base from V and 4 bases from J, with 20 bases between.

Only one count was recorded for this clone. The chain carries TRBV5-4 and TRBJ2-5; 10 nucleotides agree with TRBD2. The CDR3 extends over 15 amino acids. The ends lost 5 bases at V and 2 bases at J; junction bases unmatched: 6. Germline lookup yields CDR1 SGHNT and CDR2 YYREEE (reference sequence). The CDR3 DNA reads TGTGCCAGCAGAAACGGACTAGCGGAGCAAGAGACCCAGTACTTC. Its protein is CASRNGLAEQETQYF.

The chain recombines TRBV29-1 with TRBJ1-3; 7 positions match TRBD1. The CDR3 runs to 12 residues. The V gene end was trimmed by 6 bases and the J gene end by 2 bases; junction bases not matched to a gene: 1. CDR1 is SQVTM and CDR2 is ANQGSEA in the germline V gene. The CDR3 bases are TGCAGCGTGACAGGGACTGGAAACACCATATATTTT. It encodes CSVTGTGNTIYF. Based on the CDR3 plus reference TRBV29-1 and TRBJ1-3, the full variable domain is SAVISQKPSRDICQRGTSLTIQCQVDSQVTMMFWYRQQPGQSLTLIATANQGSEATYESGFVIDKFPISRPNLTFSTLTVSNMSPEDSSIYLCSVTGTGNTIYFGEGSWLTVV.

For the CDR3, the DNA is TGCGCCAGCAGCCAAGAAGGAGGGACCCTCTCCTACGAGCAGTACTTC. Encoded protein: CASSQEGGTLSYEQYF. V and J are TRBV4-1 and TRBJ2-7; possibly TRBD2 for D (6 bases). CDR3 size: 16 residues. V was cut by 0 bases and J by 0 bases, with 12 bases left in between. Germline loops: CDR1 MGHRA, CDR2 YSYEKL.

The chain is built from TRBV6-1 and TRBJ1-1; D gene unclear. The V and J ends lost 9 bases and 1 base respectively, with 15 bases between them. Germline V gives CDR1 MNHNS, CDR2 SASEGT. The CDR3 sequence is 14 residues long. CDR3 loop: CASEVSGSNTEAFF. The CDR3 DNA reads TGTGCCAGTGAAGTTTCGGGTTCGAACACTGAAGCTTTCTTT.

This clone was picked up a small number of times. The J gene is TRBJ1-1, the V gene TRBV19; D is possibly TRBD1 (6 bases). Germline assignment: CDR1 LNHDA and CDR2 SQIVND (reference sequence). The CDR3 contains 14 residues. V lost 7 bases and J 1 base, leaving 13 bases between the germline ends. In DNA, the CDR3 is TGTGCCAGTATGAGGACAGCTGGGAACACTGAAGCTTTCTTT. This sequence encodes CASMRTAGNTEAFF. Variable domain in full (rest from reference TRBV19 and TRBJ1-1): DGGITQSPKYLFRKEGQNVTLSCEQNLNHDAMYWYRQDPGQGLRLIYYSQIVNDFQKGDIAEGYSVSREKKESFPLTVTSAQKNPTAFYLCASMRTAGNTEAFFGQGTRLTVV.

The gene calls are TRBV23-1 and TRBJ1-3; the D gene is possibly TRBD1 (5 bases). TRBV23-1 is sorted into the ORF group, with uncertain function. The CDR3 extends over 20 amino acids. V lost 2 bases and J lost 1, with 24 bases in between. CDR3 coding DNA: TGCGCCAGCAGTCAAATTTTAGCAGTCGGACACAAAGTATCTGGAAACACCATATATTTT. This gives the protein CASSQILAVGHKVSGNTIYF.

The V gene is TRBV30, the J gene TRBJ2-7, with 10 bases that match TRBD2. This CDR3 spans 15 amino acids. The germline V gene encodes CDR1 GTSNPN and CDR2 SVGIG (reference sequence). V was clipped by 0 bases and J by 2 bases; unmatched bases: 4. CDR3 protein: CAWSVSSGGPYEQYF. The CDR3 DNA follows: TGTGCCTGGAGTGTATCTAGCGGGGGACCCTACGAGCAGTACTTC.

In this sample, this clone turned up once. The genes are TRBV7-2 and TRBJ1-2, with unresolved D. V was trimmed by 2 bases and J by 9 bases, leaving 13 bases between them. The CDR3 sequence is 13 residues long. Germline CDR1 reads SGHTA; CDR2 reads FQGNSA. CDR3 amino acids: CASSLYTFESYTF. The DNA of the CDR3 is TGTGCCAGCAGCTTATATACTTTCGAGAGCTACACCTTC.